The sample holds a few counts of the clone carrying this T cell receptor beta chain. The antigen remains undetermined. Replicate PCRs from sorted subsets contained approximately 200 ng DNA, which is tens of thousands of T cell genomes. Generated by immunoSEQ multiplex PCR, the TCRdb table keeps only in-frame clones and is missing some. In the table there are more than 2,000,000 clones, roughly 93% of which are singletons. These data are taken from a study of shared clonotypes between healthy human individuals. Only Caucasian adults living in Nashville, Tennessee served as donors. Study findings and constraints: The four-donor shared clonotypes exceeded non-shared clonotypes in generation probability, with non-shared ones scoring lower.

Per the germline V gene, CDR1 is SNHLY and CDR2 is FYNNEI. The CDR3 has 12 amino acids. The V end was cut by 6 bases, the J end by 5 bases, with 7 bases between. The clonotype comes from a man aged 18-30 years in good health. Some clones in this sample may be carry-over from other donors' samples. The V call is TRBV2, the J call TRBJ1-4; D not certain. Specimen: naive CD4+ T cells from PBMCs. Subset denoted: CD45RA+ positively selected. The CDR3 region is CASRGLNEKLFF. CDR3 DNA sequence: TGTGCCAGCAGGGGGTTGAATGAAAAACTGTTTTTT. Variable domain in full (rest from reference TRBV2 and TRBJ1-4): EPEVTQTPSHQVTQMGQEVILRCVPISNHLYFYWYRQILGQKVEFLVSFYNNEISEKSEIFDDQFSVERPDGSNFTLKIRSTKLEDSAMYFCASRGLNEKLFFGSGTQLSVL.